The 22 T cell receptor beta chains presented below share a single source sample, sequenced in a study of T cell clonality in common variable immunodeficiency. Profiling relied on immunoSEQ multiplex PCR, and the TCRdb table lists in-frame clones only, not all of them. The data show 45,000 to 55,000 clones, with none appearing a single time. The sequencing sample was made of peripheral blood mononuclear cells. The origin of the receptors is a person aged 18 to 70 in good health.

This clone was seen ten or more times. Coverage ceases 3 residues before the CDR3 finishes, and the germline J gene fills in the end. This chain links TRBV11-2 with TRBJ1-1, with a tentative D call TRBD1 (5 bases). Germline V gives CDR1 SGHAT, CDR2 FQNNGV. This CDR3 contains 13 residues. Trimming took 4 bases from V and 2 from J, leaving 8 bases between them. This CDR3 reads CASSYDRNTEAFF. The DNA read from the CDR3 is TGTGCCAGCAGCTATGACAGAAACACTGAA.

This clone has a count of ten or more. The read finishes 3 residues shy of the CDR3 end, and the germline J gene is used to complete it. J is TRBJ1-5 and V is TRBV30, with 9 bases that match TRBD1. CDR3 length: 19 amino acids. V shed 2 bases, J shed 5 bases, and the junction held 19 bases outside the gene matches. The germline V gene encodes CDR1 GTSNPN and CDR2 SVGIG (reference sequence). This CDR3 reads CAWSTSAGTGFVGDQPQHF. The sequenced part of the CDR3 DNA is TGTGCCTGGAGTACGTCCGCGGGGACAGGGTTCGTAGGAGATCAGCCC.

On this clone: With the read ending 3 residues before the CDR3 end, the germline J gene is used to fill in that end. The chain combines TRBV2 with TRBJ1-2, with D tentatively TRBD1 (6 bases). CDR3 size: 15 residues. In germline, CDR1 is SNHLY, CDR2 FYNNEI. Deletions cut 5 bases from V and 4 bases from J, with 17 bases between. The chain's CDR3 is CASSITGTGGYGYTF. The CDR3 bases that were read are TGTGCCAGCAGTATCACAGGGACCGGAGGCTATGGC.

Ten or more counts support this clone. From the germline J gene comes the end of the CDR3, since the read stops 3 residues before it. The genes are TRBV20-1 and TRBJ2-3, with TRBD2 matching over 9 bases. This CDR3 spans 16 amino acids. From germline, CDR1 is DFQATT and CDR2 SNEGSKA (reference sequence). The junction had 10 bases not matched to a gene; V was cut back by 2 bases and J by 4 bases. The sequenced part of the CDR3 DNA is TGCAGTGCTAGACCGACTAGCGGAGCAATCTCAGATACG. This codes for CSARPTSGAISDT. From start to end, the CDR3 is CSARPTSGAISDTQYF.

Many counts were recorded for this clone. The read comes to an end 3 residues before the CDR3 does, leaving the germline J gene to fill in the end. This rearrangement joins TRBV20-1 to TRBJ2-5; 7 bases are a match to TRBD2. CDR1 DFQATT and CDR2 SNEGSKA come from the germline V gene (reference sequence). V trimming: 6 bases; J trimming: 4 bases; junction bases outside the gene matches: 2. The CDR3 sequence is 11 residues long. The part of the CDR3 DNA that was read is TGCAGTGCCTTAGCGGGAGAGACC. This encodes CSALAGET. Given in full, the CDR3 is CSALAGETQYF.

This clone was seen ten or more times. The CDR3 is cut off 3 residues early in the read; its end comes from the germline J gene. The J gene is TRBJ2-5, the V gene TRBV10-3; the match to TRBD2 covers 11 bases. The CDR3 has 15 residues. V shed 2 bases, J shed 4 bases, and the junction held 3 bases outside the gene matches. Germline V gene sequence: CDR1 ENHRY, CDR2 SYGVKD. CDR3 bases read: TGTGCCATCAGTGAGCCAGGACTAGCGGGAGAGACC. This encodes CAISEPGLAGET. The whole CDR3 protein reads CAISEPGLAGETQYF.

This clone showed up just a few times. The read finishes 3 residues shy of the CDR3 end, and the germline J gene is used to complete it. The genes are TRBV2 and TRBJ1-6; 7 nucleotides line up with TRBD1. The CDR3 length is 14 residues. Germline lookup yields CDR1 SNHLY and CDR2 FYNNEI. Losses at the gene ends were 2 bases for V and 7 bases for J; bases not matched to a gene: 2. The DNA read from the CDR3 is TGTGCCAGCAGTGAAAGACAGGGCAATTCACCC. It specifies CASSERQGNSP. The whole CDR3 sequence is CASSERQGNSPLHF.

Remarks on this clone: Being one base from a much bigger clone, this may be a read error. The CDR3 reads CASGQNPDRDSYEQYF. The CDR3 DNA, read in part, is TGCGCCAGCGGTCAAAACCCGGACAGGGACTCCTACGAG. This chain joins TRBV23-1 and TRBJ2-7; 8 nucleotides line up with TRBD1. The CDR3 is cut off 3 residues early in the read; its end comes from the germline J gene. TRBV23-1 is given ORF status, its function remaining uncertain. This CDR3 has 16 amino acids.

This clone was detected ten times or more. The read terminates 3 residues before the CDR3 end, so the remaining end is supplied by the germline J gene. This rearrangement joins TRBV28 to TRBJ2-7, with 7 bases identical to TRBD2. This CDR3 is 14 amino acids long. V shed 5 bases, J shed 1 base, and the junction held 5 bases outside the gene matches. The germline V gene encodes CDR1 MDHEN and CDR2 SYDVKM. The chain's CDR3 is CASSRGGMSYEQYF. The CDR3 bases that were read are TGTGCCAGCAGTCGGGGAGGGATGTCCTACGAG.

This clone has at least ten counts. The read falls 3 residues short of the CDR3 end, and the missing part is taken from the germline J gene. The chain carries TRBV5-1 and TRBJ1-1; 7 nucleotides align to TRBD1. V lost 2 bases and J lost 3; bases outside the gene matches: 4. Per the germline V gene, CDR1 is SGHRS and CDR2 is YFSETQ. The CDR3 runs 14 residues. The covered CDR3 bases are TGCGCCAGCAGCTTTTGGCAGGGGGACACTGAA. It is translated as CASSFWQGDTE. In full, the CDR3 reads CASSFWQGDTEAFF. The variable domain in full, with the rest retrieved from reference TRBV5-1 and TRBJ1-1, is KAGVTQTPRYLIKTRGQQVTLSCSPISGHRSVSWYQQTPGQGLQFLFEYFSETQRNKGNFPGRFSGRQFSNSRSEMNVSTLELGDSALYLCASSFWQGDTEAFFGQGTRLTVV.

The sequenced part of the CDR3 DNA is TGTGCCAGCAGCCCCCTGGGGGGAAGCAATCAGCCC. It specifies CASSPLGGSNQP. The whole CDR3 reads CASSPLGGSNQPQHF. This chain joins TRBV5-8 and TRBJ1-5; D may be TRBD1 (5 bases). The DNA ends 3 residues before the CDR3 does, and the rest of the CDR3 is filled in from the germline J gene. V lost 4 bases to trimming and J lost 1 base, with 12 bases between them. There are 15 residues in the CDR3. Germline V lookup: CDR1 SGHTS, CDR2 YDEGEE. Drawing the rest from reference TRBV5-8 and TRBJ1-5, the complete variable domain is EAGVTQSPTHLIKTRGQQATLRCSPISGHTSVYWYQQALGLGLQFLLWYDEGEERNRGNFPPRFSGRQFPNYSSELNVNALELEDSALYLCASSPLGGSNQPQHFGDGTRLSIL.

In its sample, this clone was seen a few times. The missing CDR3 end, 3 residues past where the read stops, is filled in from the germline J gene. The V and J genes are TRBV10-2 and TRBJ2-7, with 10 bases that match TRBD1. The CDR3 is 16 amino acids. The V and J ends lost 3 bases and 1 base, in that order; junction bases with no gene match: 6. CDR1 WSHSY and CDR2 SAAADI come from the germline V gene. The CDR3 DNA, read in part, is TGCGCCAGCAGTGATCCCCGGGACAGGGGATCCTACGAG. It yields the protein CASSDPRDRGSYE. The entire CDR3 sequence reads CASSDPRDRGSYEQYF.

This clone occurred many times. The read terminates 3 residues before the CDR3 end, so the remaining end is supplied by the germline J gene. The V gene is TRBV5-6, the J gene TRBJ1-2; D might be TRBD1 (6 bases). The CDR3 covers 14 residues. Trimming took 2 bases from V and 7 from J, leaving 15 bases between them. Germline CDR1 SGHDT, CDR2 YYEEEE. Partial CDR3 DNA: TGTGCCAGCAGCTTTCTAGTCAGGGGCGGTGGC. Amino acids: CASSFLVRGGG. The complete CDR3 sequence is CASSFLVRGGGYTF.

This clone was detected many times. The observed sequence ends 3 residues before the CDR3 terminus, with the missing tail filled in from the germline J gene. The V and J genes are TRBV5-1 and TRBJ2-5, with TRBD1 identical over 8 bases. Trimming took 0 bases from V and 5 from J; bases not matched to a gene: 6. Germline CDR1 reads SGHRS; CDR2 reads YFSETQ. The CDR3 is 15 amino acids. The CDR3 is CASSLAGQGPETQYF. The DNA read from the CDR3 is TGCGCCAGCAGCTTGGCAGGACAGGGCCCCGAGACC.

With respect to this clone: The observed sequence ends 3 residues before the CDR3 terminus, with the missing tail filled in from the germline J gene. The chain joins TRBV5-5 to TRBJ2-1, with D tentatively TRBD1 (5 bases). CDR3 length equals 13 residues. V was pared by 0 bases and J by 8 bases, with 9 bases between. Germline values: CDR1 SGHKS, CDR2 YYEKEE (reference sequence). CDR3 loop: CASSLVQGYEQFF. The CDR3 bases that were read are TGTGCCAGCAGCTTGGTGCAGGGCTATGAG.

The table lists this clone with many counts. CDR3 DNA (partial): TGTGCCAGCAGCGGGACTAGCGGGACCAATGAG. This sequence encodes CASSGTSGTNE. The CDR3, in full, reads CASSGTSGTNEQFF. The chain employs TRBV6-2 or TRBV6-3 and TRBJ2-1, with 13 bases aligning to TRBD2. The DNA ends 3 residues before the CDR3 does, and the rest of the CDR3 is filled in from the germline J gene. Germline V gene sequence: CDR1 MNHEY, CDR2 SVGEGT. This CDR3 is built from 14 residues. Trimming cost V 6 bases and J 6 bases; bases outside gene matches: 2.

This clone has ten or more counts. The DNA ends 3 residues before the CDR3 does, and the rest of the CDR3 is filled in from the germline J gene. The gene calls are TRBV5-1 and TRBJ2-7; 8 bases are shared with TRBD1. Trimming removed 2 bases from V and 0 bases from J; junction bases left unmatched: 1. Per the germline V gene, CDR1 is SGHRS and CDR2 is YFSETQ. This CDR3 contains 14 residues. Partial CDR3 DNA: TGCGCCAGCAGCTTTGGACAGGGCTCCTACGAG. This gives the protein CASSFGQGSYE. The CDR3 reads in full as CASSFGQGSYEQYF.

This clone was picked up many times. Read data end 3 residues before the CDR3 end; the end is taken from the germline J gene. This sequence joins TRBV6-2 or TRBV6-3 and TRBJ2-5, with 12 bases fitting TRBD2. Germline-derived CDR1 and CDR2 are MNHEY and SVGEGT. V lost 6 bases to trimming and J lost 5 bases; unmatched junction nucleotides: 7. CDR3 length: 15 amino acids. The sequenced part of the CDR3 DNA is TGTGCCAGCAGCCAAGGACTAGCGGGAAGCGAGACC. This gives the protein CASSQGLAGSET. The full CDR3 protein is CASSQGLAGSETQYF.

Many counts were recorded for this clone. The read terminates 3 residues ahead of where the CDR3 ends, so the germline J gene completes it. V gene TRBV28 combines with J gene TRBJ1-4, with a tentative D call TRBD1 (5 bases). V lost 3 bases and J 6 bases, leaving 11 bases between the germline ends. Germline V lookup: CDR1 MDHEN, CDR2 SYDVKM. The CDR3 totals 14 residues. The CDR3 protein is CASSFQGGHEKLFF. The covered CDR3 bases are TGTGCCAGCAGTTTCCAGGGAGGGCATGAAAAA. The variable domain in full, with the rest retrieved from reference TRBV28 and TRBJ1-4, is DVKVTQSSRYLVKRTGEKVFLECVQDMDHENMFWYRQDPGLGLRLIYFSYDVKMKEKGDIPEGYSVSREKKERFSLILESASTNQTSMYLCASSFQGGHEKLFFGSGTQLSVL.

This clone has a count of ten or more. The CDR3 extends 3 residues past the end of the read, so its final part is completed from the germline J gene. The V call is TRBV18, the J call TRBJ2-1; 8 nucleotides agree with TRBD2. Trimming took 0 bases from V and 0 from J; bases not matched to a gene: 4. The CDR3 covers 17 residues. Per the germline V gene, CDR1 is KGHSH and CDR2 is LQKENI. The covered CDR3 bases are TGTGCCAGCTCACCACCGGTCAGCGGGAGCTCCTACAATGAG. Translation gives CASSPPVSGSSYNE. The CDR3 as a whole reads CASSPPVSGSSYNEQFF.

Many counts were recorded for this clone. The read halts 3 residues ahead of the CDR3 end, with the missing end drawn from the germline J gene. V is TRBV6-2 or TRBV6-3 and J is TRBJ1-5; TRBD1 aligns across 8 bases. Germline CDR1 is MNHEY and CDR2 is SVGEGT. Unmatched junction bases numbered 8, after V lost 5 bases and J lost 2 bases. The CDR3 sequence is 16 residues long. The CDR3 sequence: CASSPQGAPGNQPQHF. The covered CDR3 bases are TGTGCCAGCAGTCCTCAGGGGGCGCCGGGCAATCAGCCC.

In its sample, this clone was seen many times. The CDR3 is cut off 3 residues early in the read; its end comes from the germline J gene. The V gene is TRBV12-3 or TRBV12-4, the J gene TRBJ1-2; possible D gene TRBD1, 6 bases. CDR3 length equals 13 residues. Here the CDR3 reads CASSLGRGGGYTF. Incomplete CDR3 DNA: TGTGCCAGCAGTTTAGGCAGGGGTGGCGGC.